Each of the 31 T cell receptor delta chains below was sequenced from the same sample in a study of Vδ1+ human thymocytes (dated 2018 in TCRdb). For these receptors, no antigen is known. The paper as a whole reports these results and caveats: In contrast to oligoclonal peripheral blood repertoires, thymic TRG and TRD repertoires appeared to be highly polyclonal with Gaussian CDR3 length distributions.

Data came from an Illumina MiSeq. RNA was extracted with the RNeasy mini kit and reverse transcribed using Superscript III. CDR3 amplicons were generated by multiplex PCR with pooled V-gene forward primers and a constant-region reverse primer carrying Illumina adaptor overhangs. Clonotypes were called again by TCRdb from the public reads via CATT, and duplicate nucleotide sequences were then merged into one entry. The sample table records around 60,000 delta-chain clones; approximately 15% of these occur just once. Clones ranked in the top ten supply roughly 0.37% of the sample. The sample consisted of Vdelta1+ gamma-delta thymocytes from the thymus. Per the publication, the cell subset or site label means: FACS-sorted CD3+ TCRalphabeta- TCRVdelta1+ TCRVdelta2- thymocytes. The receptors originated from a girl under three years old who had congenital heart surgery.

This chain joins TRDV1 and TRDJ1; 8 bases map to TRDD3. This CDR3 is built from 20 residues. After removal of 4 bases from V and 9 bases from J, the junction contained 28 bases not matched to a gene. CDR1 is TSWWSYY and CDR2 is QGS in the germline V gene. CDR3 in amino acids: CALGGRGVPFLRWGIEELIF. The CDR3 coding sequence is TGTGCTCTTGGGGGCCGCGGGGTTCCTTTTTTAAGATGGGGGATTGAAGAACTCATCTTT.

The chain employs TRDV1 and TRDJ1; 9 bases match TRDD3. Germline V CDR1 and CDR2: TSWWSYY, QGS. Germline trimming cut 0 bases from V and 1 base from J; bases unmatched to any gene: 6. CDR3 size: 17 residues. CDR3 in amino acids: CALGELQGDTATDKLIF. CDR3 bases: TGTGCTCTTGGGGAACTCCAGGGGGATACCGCCACCGATAAACTCATCTTT.

This clone showed up many times. The sample holds other DNA sequences that translate to the same CDR3. V and J are TRDV2 and TRDJ1; 10 nucleotides align to TRDD3. Germline trimming cut 0 bases from V and 0 bases from J; bases unmatched to any gene: 6. This CDR3 has 17 residues. CDR1 is GEAIGNYY and CDR2 is EKD in the germline V gene. The CDR3 is CACDTGWGISYTDKLIF. The DNA for the CDR3 is TGTGCCTGTGACACCGGCTGGGGGATATCATACACCGATAAACTCATCTTT.

This clone was found a few times. The genes are TRDV1 and TRDJ1, with 11 bases lining up with TRDD3. V was pared by 1 base and J by 4 bases, with 41 bases of the junction left unmatched. This CDR3 is 28 amino acids long. Germline loops: CDR1 TSWWSYY, CDR2 QGS. The CDR3 DNA is TGTGCTCTTGGGGAACCTTCCTACGAAGGGGATTCGGGCGGCTGGGGGATACAGGCCAGCGGAAGCGTCGATAAACTCATCTTT. Amino acid sequence: CALGEPSYEGDSGGWGIQASGSVDKLIF.

There are a few counts of this clone. The V gene is TRDV1, the J gene TRDJ1; D is unclear. V lost 2 bases, J lost 8 bases, and 18 bases lay in between. Germline CDR1 reads TSWWSYY; CDR2 reads QGS. The CDR3 is 15 residues long. The CDR3 sequence is CALGEFASPPAKLIF. The CDR3 DNA reads TGTGCTCTTGGGGAATTTGCCTCCCCCCCGGCCAAACTCATCTTT.

This clone has just a few counts. The genes are TRDV2 and TRDJ1; the D gene is possibly TRDD3 (6 bases). V dropped 2 bases and J dropped 0 bases, with 18 bases sitting between them. The CDR3 totals 17 residues. Germline-derived CDR1 and CDR2 are GEAIGNYY and EKD. The CDR3 bases are TGTGCCTGTGACAAAACATCCGGGGGAACTTACACCGATAAACTCATCTTT. It yields the protein CACDKTSGGTYTDKLIF.

This rearrangement joins TRDV1 to TRDJ1; 12 bases match TRDD3. Germline V gene data show CDR1 as TSWWSYY and CDR2 as QGS. V was clipped by 1 base and J by 4 bases; unmatched bases: 19. CDR3 length: 21 residues. CDR3 loop: CALGEPSRWGIRGVGNDKLIF. CDR3 bases: TGTGCTCTTGGGGAACCCTCTCGCTGGGGGATACGCGGCGTGGGAAACGATAAACTCATCTTT.

The chain recombines TRDV1 with TRDJ1; 10 nucleotides line up with TRDD3. Germline V gene data show CDR1 as TSWWSYY and CDR2 as QGS. This CDR3 comprises 22 residues. V dropped 2 bases and J dropped 0; count of bases not matched to a gene: 21. The CDR3 spells CALGEGLREGGYGFKYTDKLIF. Written as DNA, the CDR3 is TGTGCTCTTGGGGAAGGGCTACGTGAGGGGGGATACGGCTTCAAGTACACCGATAAACTCATCTTT.

The V and J genes are TRDV1 and TRDJ1; 7 positions agree with TRDD3. From germline, CDR1 is TSWWSYY and CDR2 QGS. The CDR3 extends over 15 amino acids. V lost 2 bases and J lost 5; bases outside the gene matches: 8. CDR3 nucleotide sequence: TGTGCTCTTGGGGAAGTTCGGGATACCGGAGATAAACTCATCTTT. Its protein is CALGEVRDTGDKLIF.

This clone has a handful of counts. V is TRDV1 and J is TRDJ1; D gene unclear. The CDR3 extends over 16 amino acids. Germline CDR1 TSWWSYY, CDR2 QGS. The germline V and J ends were trimmed by 4 bases and 0 bases, with 15 bases remaining between them. In DNA form, the CDR3 reads TGTGCTCTTGGGGTTCGGCCACCAGGGCACACCGATAAACTCATCTTT. Translating gives CALGVRPPGHTDKLIF.

On this clone itself: With a much larger clone just one base away, this may be a read error. The V gene is TRAV29/DV5, the J gene TRDJ1, with TRDD3 identical over 10 bases. Germline CDR1 is NSMFDY and CDR2 is ISSIKDK. The CDR3 length is 16 residues. The CDR3 DNA is TGTGCAGCAAGCGCTACTGGGGGATCTACCACCGATCAACTCATCTTT. This sequence encodes CAASATGGSTTDQLIF.

The J gene is TRDJ1, the V gene TRDV1; D not certain. The length of the CDR3 is 19 residues. Trimming removed 2 bases from V and 5 bases from J, with 27 bases in between. The V gene's germline CDR1 is TSWWSYY and CDR2 QGS. The DNA for the CDR3 is TGTGCTCTTGGGGAATTCCCCCACTATGGAGCGGACAACTGTGATAAACTCATCTTT. The encoded protein is CALGEFPHYGADNCDKLIF.

This chain links TRDV1 with TRDJ1; TRDD3 agrees at 13 bases. Germline V CDR1 and CDR2: TSWWSYY, QGS. The V gene end was trimmed by 2 bases and the J gene end by 1 base; junction bases not matched to a gene: 34. The CDR3 covers 27 residues. CDR3 sequence reads: CALGEIPIISARGTGGYGQVGTDKLIF. The CDR3 region has the DNA TGTGCTCTTGGGGAAATTCCCATAATTTCCGCCAGAGGTACTGGGGGATACGGGCAAGTGGGCACCGATAAACTCATCTTT.

This clone was counted only a few times. The chain is built from TRDV1 and TRDJ1, with D perhaps being TRDD2 or TRDD3 (8 bases each). From germline, CDR1 is TSWWSYY and CDR2 QGS. The length of the CDR3 is 16 residues. V lost 4 bases and J lost 6, with 21 bases in between. Written as DNA, the CDR3 is TGTGCTCTTGGGGGCTTCCTACGATCTGGGGGACATAAACTCATCTTT. Translated, it gives CALGGFLRSGGHKLIF.

The sample holds a few counts of this clone. The V call is TRDV1, the J call TRDJ1; 7 bases align to TRDD3. Germline V gene data show CDR1 as TSWWSYY and CDR2 as QGS. V was clipped by 0 bases and J by 0 bases; unmatched bases: 10. The CDR3 is 18 amino acids. CDR3 bases: TGTGCTCTTGGGGAACTTAGAAGGCCTGGGGGGTACACCGATAAACTCATCTTT. It encodes CALGELRRPGGYTDKLIF.

This clone was counted only a few times. The chain uses TRDV1 and TRDJ1, with D perhaps TRDD3 (6 bases). The CDR3 is 18 residues long. The germline gives CDR1 TSWWSYY, CDR2 QGS. V was pared by 1 base and J by 0 bases, with 18 bases between. CDR3 in amino acids: CALGEPSNWDPYTDKLIF. The CDR3 region has the DNA TGTGCTCTTGGGGAACCGTCCAACTGGGACCCTTACACCGATAAACTCATCTTT.

The rearrangement joins TRDV1 to TRDJ1; TRDD2 or TRDD3 may be the D gene (6 bases each). V was clipped by 2 bases and J by 7 bases, with 23 bases between them. Germline CDR1 and CDR2: TSWWSYY and QGS. The CDR3 contains 17 residues. The CDR3 region is CALGEERSYGVLGKLIF. As DNA, the CDR3 is TGTGCTCTTGGGGAAGAAAGGTCCTACGGAGTACTGGGTAAACTCATCTTT.

Worth noting for this clone: This could be a read error, since a much larger clone is one nucleotide away. Other DNA sequences within the sample encode an identical CDR3. The chain uses TRAV29/DV5 and TRDJ4; TRDD3 might be the D (5 bases). The CDR3 extends over 12 amino acids. Germline V gene data show CDR1 as NSMFDY and CDR2 as ISSIKDK. Written as DNA, the CDR3 is TGTGCAGCACAGGGTGGGGCCAGACCCCTGATCTTC. This translates into CAAQGGARPLIF.

This clone was seen only a few times. Compared with germline, one end of the junction differs, possibly owing to a read error. This same CDR3 is encoded by further DNA sequences in the sample. The J gene is TRDJ1, the V gene TRDV2; 7 positions agree with TRDD2. CDR1 and CDR2 from the germline V gene are GEAIGNYY and EKD. This CDR3 is 20 amino acids long. The CDR3 protein is CACDLFLLSYIPAGADKLIF. The DNA for the CDR3 is TGCGCCTGTGACCTTTTCCTCCTTTCCTACATCCCGGCCGGGGCCGATAAACTCATCTTT.

V usage is TRDV1 and J usage is TRDJ1, with 11 bases identical to TRDD3. Germline assignment: CDR1 TSWWSYY and CDR2 QGS. Losses at the gene ends were 0 bases for V and 2 bases for J; bases not matched to a gene: 20. The CDR3 runs 22 residues. CDR3 DNA: TGTGCTCTTGGGGAACTTTGGGCTACGCCTAGTGGGGGATACGGGGGGACCGATAAACTCATCTTT. This encodes CALGELWATPSGGYGGTDKLIF.

The V call is TRDV3, the J call TRDJ1; 9 bases map to TRDD3. The CDR3 extends over 17 amino acids. Germline V gene lookup returns CDR1 TVYSNPD and CDR2 GDNSRS (reference sequence). The V segment lost 2 bases and the J segment 0 bases; nucleotides outside the gene matches: 13. The CDR3 sequence: CAFRLPGGSPYTDKLIF. The DNA of the CDR3 is TGTGCCTTTCGCCTTCCTGGGGGATCGCCGTACACCGATAAACTCATCTTT. Filled out from reference TRDV3 and TRDJ1, the complete variable domain reads CDKVTQSSPDQTVASGSEVVLLCTYDTVYSNPDLFWYRIRPDYSFQFVFYGDNSRSEGADFTQGRFSVKHILTQKAFHLVISPVRTEDSATYYCAFRLPGGSPYTDKLIFGKGTRVTVEP.

V is TRDV1 and J is TRDJ1, with 7 bases aligning to TRDD2. CDR1 and CDR2 from the germline V gene are TSWWSYY and QGS. V lost 5 bases and J lost 0; bases outside the gene matches: 27. The CDR3 length is 22 residues. Here the CDR3 DNA reads TGTGCTCTTGGGAACCTTTTCCTACGGGGTGGTAGGGACATCCCGTACACCGATAAACTCATCTTT. This encodes CALGNLFLRGGRDIPYTDKLIF.

The chain has TRDV1 and TRDJ1; D remains unclear. This CDR3 contains 17 residues. The germline V gene encodes CDR1 TSWWSYY and CDR2 QGS. V was trimmed by 1 base and J by 3 bases, leaving 18 bases between them. The CDR3 region is CALGEPRRWNPADKLIF. The DNA for the CDR3 is TGTGCTCTTGGGGAACCCCGTCGGTGGAACCCGGCCGATAAACTCATCTTT.

This chain uses TRDV1 with TRDJ1; D may be TRDD3 (6 bases). The germline V gene encodes CDR1 TSWWSYY and CDR2 QGS. This CDR3 contains 17 residues. Trimming left V 0 bases short and J 10 bases short, with 24 bases between. The CDR3 DNA reads TGTGCTCTTGGGGAACTAGTTCCCTCCCAGACTGGGACAAGACTCATCTTT. This gives the protein CALGELVPSQTGTRLIF.

The rearrangement links TRDV1 to TRDJ1; 8 nucleotides line up with TRDD3. The CDR3 consists of 19 residues. V shed 4 bases, J shed 0 bases, and the junction held 16 bases outside the gene matches. The germline V gene has CDR1 TSWWSYY and CDR2 QGS. The CDR3 sequence is CALGGPLTGGPRNTDKLIF. In nucleotides, the CDR3 is TGTGCTCTTGGGGGGCCGTTGACTGGGGGTCCCCGGAACACCGATAAACTCATCTTT.

This chain uses TRDV1 with TRDJ1, with a weak D call TRDD3 (6 bases). This CDR3 comprises 20 residues. V gave up 2 bases and J gave up 0 bases, with 25 bases separating them. The germline gives CDR1 TSWWSYY, CDR2 QGS. This chain's CDR3 is CALGEGAGAAYRRYTDKLIF. In DNA form, the CDR3 reads TGTGCTCTTGGGGAAGGGGCTGGGGCCGCTTACCGCCGGTACACCGATAAACTCATCTTT.

The chain recombines TRDV1 with TRDJ1, with D perhaps TRDD2 or TRDD3 (6 bases each). Trimming shortened V by 9 bases and J by 0 bases, and 20 bases separated the two germline ends. The CDR3 has 16 residues. CDR1 TSWWSYY and CDR2 QGS come from the germline V gene. The CDR3 sequence is CALSPTSAGDTDKLIF. DNA for the CDR3: TGTGCTCTAAGTCCTACGTCGGCTGGGGACACCGATAAACTCATCTTT.

With regard to this clone: Just one base apart from a much larger clone, this may be a read error. The chain uses TRAV29/DV5 and TRDJ1, with D unresolved. Germline V gene lookup returns CDR1 NSMFDY and CDR2 ISSIKDK. V was shortened by 6 bases and J by 2 bases, with 11 bases between the two germline ends. The CDR3 covers 12 residues. CDR3 bases: TGTGCAGAAGCCCAAACGACCGATAAACTCATCTTT. This sequence encodes CAEAQTTDKLIF.

This chain uses TRDV1 with TRDJ1, with 7 bases fitting TRDD3. V gave up 6 bases and J gave up 0 bases; unmatched junction bases: 19. Germline V gene lookup returns CDR1 TSWWSYY and CDR2 QGS. This CDR3 is 19 amino acids long. CDR3 nucleotide sequence: TGTGCTCTTGGAAAAACGGATCCTATCACTGGGGCGTACACCGATAAACTCATCTTT. Its protein is CALGKTDPITGAYTDKLIF.

This clone was observed once. The gene calls are TRDV1 and TRDJ1, with TRDD3 matching 7 bases. The CDR3 runs 21 residues. CDR1 is TSWWSYY and CDR2 is QGS in the germline V gene. V shed 3 bases, J shed 0 bases, and the junction held 22 bases outside the gene matches. The CDR3 DNA reads TGTGCTCTTGGGGACTGGCTCCCTGCAGTGGGGGACCCCGTCTACACCGATAAACTCATCTTT. Protein sequence: CALGDWLPAVGDPVYTDKLIF.

This clone was seen repeatedly, ten times or more. Other DNA sequences in this specimen translate into the identical CDR3. The chain links TRDV2 to TRDJ1; 12 bases are a match to TRDD3. After removal of 3 bases from V and 0 bases from J, the junction contained 13 bases not matched to a gene. Germline-derived CDR1 and CDR2 are GEAIGNYY and EKD. This CDR3 spans 19 amino acids. The CDR3 sequence: CACDARYWGIPIYTDKLIF. The CDR3, as DNA: TGTGCCTGTGACGCCCGTTACTGGGGGATACCCATATACACCGATAAACTCATCTTT.